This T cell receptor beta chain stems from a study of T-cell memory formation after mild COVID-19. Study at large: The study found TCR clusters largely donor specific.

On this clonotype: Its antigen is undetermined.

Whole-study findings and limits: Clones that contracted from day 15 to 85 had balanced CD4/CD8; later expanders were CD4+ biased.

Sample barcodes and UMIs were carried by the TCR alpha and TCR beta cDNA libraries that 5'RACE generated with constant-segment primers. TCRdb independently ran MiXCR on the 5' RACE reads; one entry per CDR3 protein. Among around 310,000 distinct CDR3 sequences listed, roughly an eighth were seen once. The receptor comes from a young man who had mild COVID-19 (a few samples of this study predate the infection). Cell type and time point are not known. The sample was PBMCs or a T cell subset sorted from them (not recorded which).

The CDR3 is CASSFIQGTEQFF. The DNA for the CDR3 is TGTGCCAGCAGCTTTATACAGGGTACTGAGCAGTTCTTC. The chain links TRBV7-2 to TRBJ2-1, with TRBD1 as a possible D gene (6 bases). The V gene's germline CDR1 is SGHTA and CDR2 FQGNSA. With 3 bases removed from V and 9 bases from J, the gap between germline ends came to 12 bases. The CDR3 is 13 amino acids.